This T cell receptor beta chain is drawn from a study of T cell repertoires in cytomegalovirus infection (dated by TCRdb to 2018 to 2020). With respect to the entire study: Donor HLA type was relevant to the analysis, as public TCR beta signatures indicated carriage of CMV infection together with the matching HLA type.

Study-wide findings and limitations: Carriers of CMV infection plus the relevant HLA type were discriminated by the cumulative frequency of public TCR beta family members in the study cohort and in an independent roughly 350-donor cohort. The ex vivo response was dominated by HLA-C-restricted CMV-specific TCR beta clonotypes, and the single most frequent clonotype in two of eight donors was supplied by these HLA-C-restricted clonotypes.

The germline ends are 9 bases apart after V is trimmed by 0 bases and J by 3 bases. Taken from the germline V gene, the CDR1 and CDR2 loops are SGHDN and FVKESK. Counted from cysteine to phenylalanine, this CDR3 has 15 amino acids. Only CDR3 DNA is held: 45 bases, read in frame from base 1. Sequencing was performed on an Illumina HiSeq 1500. TCRdb reprocessing: public reads trimmed at Q25 with fastp, clones called with MiXCR, in-frame beta chains kept. Identical CDR3 protein sequences are pooled into one entry, listed with their most common genes and DNA. Across this sample there are roughly 230,000 distinct CDR3 sequences, with about 23% seen only once. Clones ranked in the top ten supply 15% to 20% of the sample. This clonotype has more than one count but fewer than ten. Its antigen is currently not known. No base quality values were provided; no much bigger clone lies one nucleotide off.

This TCR came from a human donor in good health (CMV status not recorded). Some clones in this sample may be carry-over from other donors' samples. This sequence uses TRBV14 and TRBJ2-1, with the identity of the D gene unclear. The sequencing sample was made of CD8+ T cells from PBMCs. Read as DNA, the sequence is TGTGCCAGCAGCCAAGAGCACCGTATCTACAATGAGCAGTTCTTC. This translates into CASSQEHRIYNEQFF.